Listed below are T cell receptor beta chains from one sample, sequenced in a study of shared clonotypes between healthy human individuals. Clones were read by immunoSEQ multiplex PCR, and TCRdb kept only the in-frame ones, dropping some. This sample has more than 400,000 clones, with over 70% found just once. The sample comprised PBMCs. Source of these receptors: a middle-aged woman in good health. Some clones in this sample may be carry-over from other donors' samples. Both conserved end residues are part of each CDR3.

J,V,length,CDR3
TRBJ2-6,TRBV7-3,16,CASSKYSASGANVLTF
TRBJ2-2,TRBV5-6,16,CASSTPGQGNTGELFF
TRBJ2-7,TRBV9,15,CASSVGGTSDGEQYF
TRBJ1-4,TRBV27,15,CASSLSRRRNEKLFF
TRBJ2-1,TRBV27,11,CASSREHEQFF
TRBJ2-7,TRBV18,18,CASSPFPTGGSRSYEQYF
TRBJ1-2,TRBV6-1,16,CASSDAAGTKGDGYTF
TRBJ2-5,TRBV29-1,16,CSVGTSGSWREETQYF
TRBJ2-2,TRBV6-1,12,CASRGQPGELFF
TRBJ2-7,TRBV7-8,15,CASSFLLAGRYEQYF
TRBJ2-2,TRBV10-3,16,CAISESAAGGDGELFF
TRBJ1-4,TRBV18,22,CASSLTTPLGLGPALTNEKLFF
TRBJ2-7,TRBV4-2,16,CASSQDRGTSGVEQYF
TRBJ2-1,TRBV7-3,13,CASSPNRGNEQFF
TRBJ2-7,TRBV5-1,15,CASSWPGQGGYEQYF
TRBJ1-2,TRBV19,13,CASTPDRAYGYTF
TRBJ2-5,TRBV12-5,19,CASGPDTRSGDGIQETQYF
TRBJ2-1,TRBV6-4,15,CASSDSNLAGDEQFF
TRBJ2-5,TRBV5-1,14,CASSLTSGEETQYF
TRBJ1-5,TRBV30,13,CAWDRGPNQPQHF
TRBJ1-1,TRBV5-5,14,CASSAPTGGEEAFF
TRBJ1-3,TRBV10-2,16,CASSGGRPASGNTIYF
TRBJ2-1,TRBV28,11,CAASNYNEQFF
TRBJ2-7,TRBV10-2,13,CASSPWGVYEQYF
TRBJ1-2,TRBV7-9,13,CASSEQVNYGYTF
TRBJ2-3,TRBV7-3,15,CASSPSGFSPDTQYF
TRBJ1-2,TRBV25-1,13,CASSSHRDAGYTF
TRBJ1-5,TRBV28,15,CASSTIDRDFQPQHF
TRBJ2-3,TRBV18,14,CASSPLSHTDTQYF
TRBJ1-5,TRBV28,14,CASSRTAGGQPQHF
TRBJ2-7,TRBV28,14,CASSPPPTAYEQYF
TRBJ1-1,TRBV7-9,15,CASSPRSAGDSEAFF
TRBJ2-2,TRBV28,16,CASSLGPGTITGELFF
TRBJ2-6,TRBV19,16,CASSITPLSGANVLTF
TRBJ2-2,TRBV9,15,CAGHGGTASTGELFF
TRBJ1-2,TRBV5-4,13,CASSETENYGYTF
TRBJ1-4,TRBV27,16,CASSLTGHATNEKLFF
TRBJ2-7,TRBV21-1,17,CASSKDYVAGGFHEQYF
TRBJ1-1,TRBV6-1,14,CASSLATGNTEAFF
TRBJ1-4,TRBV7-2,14,CASRPGRNNEKLFF
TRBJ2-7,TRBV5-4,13,CASSASGRGEQYF
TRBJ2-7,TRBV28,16,CASSLFVGGDSHRQYF
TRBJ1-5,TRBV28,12,CASSFSGQPQHF
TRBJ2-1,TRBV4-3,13,CASSQGAYNEQFF
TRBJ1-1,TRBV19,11,CASRGATEAFF